This passage covers 3 T cell receptor beta chains from one sample sequenced in a study of blood T cell repertoires in COVID-19. Generated by immunoSEQ multiplex PCR, the TCRdb table keeps only in-frame clones and is missing some. This table holds approximately 150,000 clones, about 86% found once. The sequencing sample was made of peripheral blood. Receptor source: a woman aged 70-85 years who had recovered from COVID-19.

The gene calls are TRBV5-1 and TRBJ1-1, with a weak D call TRBD1 (6 bases). CDR1 is SGHRS and CDR2 is YFSETQ in the germline V gene. Trimming took off 4 bases at V and 0 bases at J, with 13 bases between the two ends. The CDR3 is made up of 15 amino acids. The CDR3 spells CASSPMGAVNTEAFF. CDR3 nucleotides: TGCGCCAGCAGCCCCATGGGGGCGGTGAACACTGAAGCTTTCTTT.

This clone was counted once. V gene TRBV30 combines with J gene TRBJ1-6, with D perhaps TRBD1 (5 bases). V dropped 4 bases and J dropped 8 bases, with 12 bases sitting between them. The CDR3 sequence is 13 residues long. Germline V gives CDR1 GTSNPN, CDR2 SVGIG (reference sequence). The CDR3 DNA sequence: TGTGCCTGGACAGGGTATAGTGATTCACCCCTCCACTTT. This encodes CAWTGYSDSPLHF.

The chain has TRBV4-2 and TRBJ1-1; D uncertain. There are 16 residues in the CDR3. The germline V gene encodes CDR1 LGHNA and CDR2 YNFKEQ. Trimming left V 4 bases short and J 3 bases short, with 18 bases between. CDR3 protein: CASSLSRRGGHTEAFF. The DNA for the CDR3 is TGTGCCAGCAGCCTAAGTAGGCGGGGAGGTCACACTGAAGCTTTCTTT.